What follows are 10 T cell receptor beta chains derived from one specimen sequenced in a study of cytomegalovirus exposure and HLA in healthy donors. PCR was performed using 60 Vbeta and 13 Jbeta primers. Using immunoSEQ multiplex PCR, the repertoire was profiled, and TCRdb retains in-frame clones only, with some absent. The sample yields 150,000 to 200,000 clones, less than 85% seen once. Sequencing was done on a sample of PBMCs. The receptors were gathered from a man aged 35 to 55 in good health and CMV-seronegative.

This clone was seen more than once but under ten times. CDR3 residues: CASSLRRTADQPQHF. CDR3 DNA: TGTGCCAGCAGCTTAAGACGTACTGCGGATCAGCCCCAGCATTTT. The chain is built from TRBV7-2 and TRBJ1-5; D gene uncertain. V was trimmed by 2 bases and J by 5 bases, leaving 13 bases between them. CDR3 length: 15 amino acids. The germline V gene has CDR1 SGHTA and CDR2 FQGNSA.

The chain uses TRBV5-1 and TRBJ2-1; D is perhaps TRBD1 (6 bases). This CDR3 has 15 amino acids. Germline V CDR1 and CDR2: SGHRS, YFSETQ. V was shortened by 4 bases and J by 4 bases, with 15 bases between the two germline ends. The CDR3 reads CASSDGTRRYNEQFF. The CDR3 DNA is TGCGCCAGCAGCGACGGGACACGAAGGTACAATGAGCAGTTCTTC.

This clone was observed a single time. The chain uses TRBV6-5 and TRBJ2-6; 8 bases are shared with TRBD1. V lost 6 bases, J lost 2 bases, and 3 bases stayed unmatched. The CDR3 contains 15 residues. Germline loops: CDR1 MNHEY, CDR2 SVGAGI. In DNA, the CDR3 is TGTGCCAGCAGGACAGGGGAGGCTGGGGCCAACGTCCTGACTTTC. Amino acid sequence: CASRTGEAGANVLTF.

The chain joins TRBV6-4 to TRBJ2-3, with TRBD2 as a possible D gene (5 bases). This CDR3 spans 14 amino acids. Germline V gene lookup returns CDR1 MRHNA and CDR2 SNTAGT. Trimming shortened V by 4 bases and J by 0 bases, and 8 bases separated the two germline ends. This chain's CDR3 is CASSAGLSTDTQYF. For the CDR3, the DNA is TGTGCCAGCAGTGCGGGGTTGAGCACAGATACGCAGTATTTT.

A single count supports this clone. V and J are TRBV4-3 and TRBJ1-3; D is undetermined. CDR1 and CDR2 from the germline V gene are LGHNA and YSLEER. The CDR3 runs to 14 residues. V lost 3 bases and J 4 bases, leaving 10 bases between the germline ends. The CDR3 nucleotides are TGCGCCAGCAGCCAGAACACCGGGGGAAACACCATATATTTT. Its translation: CASSQNTGGNTIYF.

In its sample, this clone ranks as medium-sized. The V and J genes are TRBV19 and TRBJ1-1; D unclear. The CDR3 sequence is 15 residues long. V lost 2 bases and J 2 bases, leaving 12 bases between the germline ends. Looked up from germline, CDR1 is LNHDA and CDR2 is SQIVND (reference sequence). Here the CDR3 reads CASSIPRGANTEAFF. The CDR3 DNA follows: TGTGCCAGTAGTATACCCCGGGGAGCCAACACTGAAGCTTTCTTT.

The chain has TRBV7-3 and TRBJ1-1, with D possibly being TRBD1 (5 bases). The V gene's germline CDR1 is SGHTA and CDR2 FQGTGA. Trimming shortened V by 4 bases and J by 5 bases, and 11 bases separated the two germline ends. The CDR3 runs to 13 residues. DNA of the CDR3: TGTGCCAGCAGCTCGGGACTTGGGACTGAAGCTTTCTTT. Amino acids: CASSSGLGTEAFF.

This sequence joins TRBV15 and TRBJ1-1; D gene uncertain. Germline lookup yields CDR1 LNHNV and CDR2 YYDKDF (reference sequence). This CDR3 is 14 amino acids long. Trimming cost V 0 bases and J 12 bases, with 17 bases left between them. In nucleotides, the CDR3 is TGTGCCACCAGCAGAGATCGAGCGCCCCCAGTACCTTTCTTT. This encodes CATSRDRAPPVPFF.

The chain links TRBV2 to TRBJ2-4; 7 bases map to TRBD1. Trimming at V came to 5 bases and at J to 5 bases, leaving 6 bases not matched to a gene. CDR1 is SNHLY and CDR2 is FYNNEI in the germline V gene. The CDR3 is 14 residues long. CDR3 nucleotide sequence: TGTGCCAGCAGTCCCGGGACAGACCAAAACATTCAGTACTTC. Protein product: CASSPGTDQNIQYF.

This clone has a handful of counts. The chain has TRBV27 and TRBJ1-3; no firm D call. V lost 6 bases to trimming and J lost 10 bases, with 13 bases between them. In germline, CDR1 is MNHEY, CDR2 SMNVEV (reference sequence). The CDR3 totals 12 residues. CDR3 sequence reads: CASRLFYRTIYF. The CDR3 coding sequence is TGTGCCAGCAGGCTTTTCTATCGAACCATATATTTT.